This T cell receptor beta chain was recovered during a study of blood T cell repertoires in COVID-19. About the study: Collection of acute and convalescent COVID-19 samples took place in the United States, Italy and Spain.

Only one count was recorded for this clone. This table comes from immunoSEQ multiplex PCR, and its TCRdb copy is limited to in-frame clones, with some not included. The profile covers some 120,000 clones, with approximately 92% appearing a single time and approximately 30% taken by the ten largest. V was cut by 0 bases and J by 2 bases, with 12 bases left in between. Germline CDR1 is SGHDN and CDR2 is FVKESK. The CDR3 runs to 16 residues. Sequenced: peripheral blood. This chain connects TRBV14 to TRBJ2-3; a possible D gene is TRBD2 (6 bases). This TCR was recovered from a man in his sixties or seventies with active or convalescent COVID-19. Written as DNA, the CDR3 is TGTGCCAGCAGCCAAGACGCGGGACGGACCACAGATACGCAGTATTTT. Translation gives CASSQDAGRTTDTQYF. Looking up the rest from reference TRBV14 and TRBJ2-3 gives the full variable domain: EAGVTQFPSHSVIEKGQTVTLRCDPISGHDNLYWYRRVMGKEIKFLLHFVKESKQDESGMPNNRFLAERTGGTYSTLKVQPAELEDSGVYFCASSQDAGRTTDTQYFGPGTRLTVL.